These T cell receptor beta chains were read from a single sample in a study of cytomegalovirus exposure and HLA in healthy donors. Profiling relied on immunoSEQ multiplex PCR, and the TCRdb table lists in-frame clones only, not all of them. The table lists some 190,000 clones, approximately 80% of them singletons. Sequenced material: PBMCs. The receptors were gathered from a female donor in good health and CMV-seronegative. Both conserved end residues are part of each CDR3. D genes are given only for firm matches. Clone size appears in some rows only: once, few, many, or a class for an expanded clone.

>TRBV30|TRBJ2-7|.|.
TGTGCCTGGAGTGTAATGGACAAGGGAACCTACGAGCAGTACTTC
CAWSVMDKGTYEQYF
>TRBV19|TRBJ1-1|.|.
TGTGCCAGTAGAGACAGAATGAACACTGAAGCTTTCTTT
CASRDRMNTEAFF
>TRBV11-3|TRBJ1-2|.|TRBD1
TGTGCCAGCAGCTTACCCGGACAGGCCTGGGGTGGCTACACCTTC
CASSLPGQAWGGYTF
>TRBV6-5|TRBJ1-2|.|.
TGTGCCAGCAGCCCACCAGACAGTTCTAACTATGGCTACACCTTC
CASSPPDSSNYGYTF
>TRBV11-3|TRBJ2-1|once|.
TGTGCCAGCAGCTTAGGGCAGGGTTCCTACAATGAGCAGTTCTTC
CASSLGQGSYNEQFF
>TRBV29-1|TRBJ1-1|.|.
TGCAGCGTTGAAGCAGGGGCGGAAGCTTTCTTT
CSVEAGAEAFF
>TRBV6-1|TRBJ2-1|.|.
TGTGCCTCGCGGGTGACCTCCTACAATGAGCAGTTCTTC
CASRVTSYNEQFF
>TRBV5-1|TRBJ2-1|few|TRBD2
TGCGCCAGCAGCTTGGTTCTAGCGGGAGTTAGTGAGCAGTTCTTC
CASSLVLAGVSEQFF
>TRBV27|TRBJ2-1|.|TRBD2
TGTGCCAGCAGTTTAGGCGGGAGGTTTGAGAATGAGCAGTTCTTC
CASSLGGRFENEQFF
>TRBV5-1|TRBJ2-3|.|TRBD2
TGCGCCAGCAGCGTCCATGGAGCGGGAGAGGATACGCAGTATTTT
CASSVHGAGEDTQYF
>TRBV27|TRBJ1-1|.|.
TGTGCCAGCAGGAGACAGGCTCGGAGCCCTGAAGCTTTCTTT
CASRRQARSPEAFF
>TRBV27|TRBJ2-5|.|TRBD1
TGTGCCAGCAGTTTACTAGGACAGGGGGCAGAGACCCAGTACTTC
CASSLLGQGAETQYF
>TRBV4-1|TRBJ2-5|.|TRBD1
TGCGCCAGCAGCCTCAACGGACAGGGGGAAGAGACCCAGTACTTC
CASSLNGQGEETQYF
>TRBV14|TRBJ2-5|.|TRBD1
TGTGCCAGCAGCCAGTGGGACAGGGGGCAAGAGACCCAGTACTTC
CASSQWDRGQETQYF
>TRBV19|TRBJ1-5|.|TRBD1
TGTGCCAGTAGTATCGAGGACAGGCCCTTCCATCAGCCCCAGCATTTT
CASSIEDRPFHQPQHF
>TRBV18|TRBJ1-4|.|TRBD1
TGTGCCAGCTCACCCCTACCAACAGGGGTAAATGAAAAACTGTTTTTT
CASSPLPTGVNEKLFF
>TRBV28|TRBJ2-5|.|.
TGTGCCAGCAAAGACTTGGAGACCCAGTACTTC
CASKDLETQYF
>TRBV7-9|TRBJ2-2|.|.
TGTTCCAGCAGCTTAGGAATCAGTGCATACCAGAACACCGGGGAGCTGTTTTTT
CSSSLGISAYQNTGELFF
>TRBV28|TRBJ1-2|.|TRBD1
TGTGCCAGCAGTCCCCCAGGGGGCTATGGCTACACCTTC
CASSPPGGYGYTF
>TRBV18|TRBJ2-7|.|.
TGTGCCAGCTCACCACTCTCTGGCAGCTCCTACGAGCAGTACTTC
CASSPLSGSSYEQYF
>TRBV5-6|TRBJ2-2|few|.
TGTGCCAGCAGCTTGGGTGAACAGAGAAGATTGAACACCGGGGAGCTGTTTTTT
CASSLGEQRRLNTGELFF
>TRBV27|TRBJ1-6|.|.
TGTGCCAGCAGTTTAGGCCCACAGAGTTATAATTCACCCCTCCACTTT
CASSLGPQSYNSPLHF
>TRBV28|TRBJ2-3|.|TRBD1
TGTGCCAGCAGTTCCCCGGCAGGGGGAGCAGATACGCAGTATTTT
CASSSPAGGADTQYF
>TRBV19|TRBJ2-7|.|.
TGTGCCAGTAGTATAAGAGGGATTACCTACGAGCAGTACTTC
CASSIRGITYEQYF
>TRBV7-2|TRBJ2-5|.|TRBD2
TGTGCCAGCAGCCCTCTTGGGACTAGCGGGGGGGGGACCCAGTACTTC
CASSPLGTSGGGTQYF
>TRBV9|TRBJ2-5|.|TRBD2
TGTGCCAGCAGCGCGGGGGGGGGACTAGAGGAGACCCAGTACTTC
CASSAGGGLEETQYF
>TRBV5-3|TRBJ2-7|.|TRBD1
TGTGCCAGAAGCATCAGGACAGGGGGCGACATCTACGAGCAGTACTTC
CARSIRTGGDIYEQYF
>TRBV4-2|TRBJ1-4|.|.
TGTGCCAGCAGCCAAGTCGGGGGGGATGCAAAACTGTTTTTT
CASSQVGGDAKLFF
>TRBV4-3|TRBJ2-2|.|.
TGCGCCAGCAGCCAAGATCCTCCGCGACAAGCGAACACCGGGGAGCTGTTTTTT
CASSQDPPRQANTGELFF
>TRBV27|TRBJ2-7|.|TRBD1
TGTGCCAGCAGTCATGGGGTCCAGGGGGCCTACGAGCAGTACTTC
CASSHGVQGAYEQYF
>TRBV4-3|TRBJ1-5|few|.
TGCGCCAGCAGCCCAAGTAGTGGGACACACGGGGTGCAGCCCCAGCATTTT
CASSPSSGTHGVQPQHF
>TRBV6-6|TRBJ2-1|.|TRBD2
TGTGCCAGCAGTTATTCGGTAGCGGGGGGCAATGAGCAGTTCTTC
CASSYSVAGGNEQFF
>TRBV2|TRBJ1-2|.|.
TGTGCCAGCAGTGCATTGGGGGGACCTCCTGGCTACACCTTC
CASSALGGPPGYTF
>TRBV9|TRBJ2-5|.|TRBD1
TGTGCCAGCAGCGTAGTAGAGGGGGCAGGAGAGACCCAGTACTTC
CASSVVEGAGETQYF
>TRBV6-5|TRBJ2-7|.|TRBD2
TGTGCCAGCAGTTACGGCGGGGGCGAGCAGTACTTC
CASSYGGGEQYF
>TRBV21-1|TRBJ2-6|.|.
TGTGCCAGCAGCAGACTAGCGAATAGCTCTGGGGCCAACGTCCTGACTTTC
CASSRLANSSGANVLTF
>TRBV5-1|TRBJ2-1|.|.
TGCGCCAGCAGCTTGTACGGGGGATCCTACAATGAGCAGTTCTTC
CASSLYGGSYNEQFF
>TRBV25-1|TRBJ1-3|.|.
TGTGCCAGCAGTGACAGGGCGACTGGAAACACCATATATTTT
CASSDRATGNTIYF
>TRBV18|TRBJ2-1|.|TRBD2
TGTGCCAGCTCACCATTTGGACTAGGATCTGTTGAGCAGTTCTTC
CASSPFGLGSVEQFF
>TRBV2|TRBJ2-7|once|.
TGTGCCAGCAAATCCCGCCAGGGCGCCTACGAGCAGTACTTC
CASKSRQGAYEQYF
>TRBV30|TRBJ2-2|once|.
TGTGCCTGGAGTGATACGGTAGTAACCGGGGAGCTGTTTTTT
CAWSDTVVTGELFF
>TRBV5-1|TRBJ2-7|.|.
TGCGCCAGCAGTCCGTGGACAGCAGATTACGAGCAGTACTTC
CASSPWTADYEQYF
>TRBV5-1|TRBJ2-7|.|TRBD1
TGCGCCAGCAGCATGGGGACAGGGGCATACGAGCAGTACTTC
CASSMGTGAYEQYF
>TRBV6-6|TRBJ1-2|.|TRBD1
TGTGCCAGCAGTCCCTGGACAGGGGGCGACTATGGCTACACCTTC
CASSPWTGGDYGYTF
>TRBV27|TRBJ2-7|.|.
TGTGCCAGCAGGCAGACAGGCTCCTACGAGCAGTACTTC
CASRQTGSYEQYF
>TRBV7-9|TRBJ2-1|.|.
TGTGCCAGCAGTTCGAGTCAAAGCGGTCCGATCTACAATGAGCAGTTCTTC
CASSSSQSGPIYNEQFF
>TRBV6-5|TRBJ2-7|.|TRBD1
TGTGCCAGCAGTTATGGGACAGGTACCTACGAGCAGTACTTC
CASSYGTGTYEQYF
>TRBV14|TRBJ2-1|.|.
TGTGCCAGCACCCAGGGATCGGGAGTATCTTACAATGAGCAGTTCTTC
CASTQGSGVSYNEQFF
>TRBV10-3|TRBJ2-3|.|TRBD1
TGTGCCATCAGCTTTTCCGGGACAGGGAAGGACGCAGATACGCAGTATTTT
CAISFSGTGKDADTQYF
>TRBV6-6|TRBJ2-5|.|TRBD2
TGTGCCAGCAGTTACACTTTAGCGGGAGGTCAAGAGACCCAGTACTTC
CASSYTLAGGQETQYF
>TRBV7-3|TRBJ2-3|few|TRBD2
TGTGCCAGCAGCCCCCGACTAGCGGGAGAACGAACAGATACGCAGTATTTT
CASSPRLAGERTDTQYF
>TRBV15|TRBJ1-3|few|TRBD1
TGTGCCACCAGCAGACCGGACAGGGAGAGTTCCATATATTTT
CATSRPDRESSIYF
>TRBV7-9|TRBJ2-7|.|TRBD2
TGTGCCAGCAGCGAAGGGGGGGGACTAGCGGGCACCATTGCCTACGAGCAGTACTTC
CASSEGGGLAGTIAYEQYF
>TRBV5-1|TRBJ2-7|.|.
TGCGCCAGCAGCTTGGGGACATTCTCCTACGAGCAGTACTTC
CASSLGTFSYEQYF
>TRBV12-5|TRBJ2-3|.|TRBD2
TGTGCTAGTGGTTTGGATAATCGACTAGCGGGAGGCGCAGATACGCAGTATTTT
CASGLDNRLAGGADTQYF
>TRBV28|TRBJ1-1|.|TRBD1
TGTGCCAGCAGTTTATCAGGACAGGGGGGTACTGAAGCTTTCTTT
CASSLSGQGGTEAFF
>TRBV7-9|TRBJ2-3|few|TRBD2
TGTGCCACCAGGGGAAGAACTACTACTAGCGGGAGGGCTTCAGATACGCAGTATTTT
CATRGRTTTSGRASDTQYF